These 10 T cell receptor beta chains were sequenced from one sample in a study of blood T cell repertoires in COVID-19 (TCRdb year 2020). Library prep was done by the immunoSEQ multiplex PCR assay. The immuneACCESS repertoire file appears here via TCRdb, limited to in-frame rearrangements. These files lack a portion of the clones; in checked studies, under half of the deficit traces to unresolved V genes, and the cause of the others is not known. The sample table holds 150,000 to 200,000 clones, of which roughly 90% were seen once. Clones ranked in the top ten supply 6.6% of the sample. The sequencing sample was made of PBMCs or T cells enriched from blood (not recorded which). These receptors originate from a woman aged 50 to 60 who had recovered from COVID-19.

The CDR3 coding sequence is TGCAGCGTTGAGACAGGGGTTAACTATGGCTACACCTTC. It translates to CSVETGVNYGYTF. The chain links TRBV29-1 to TRBJ1-2, with 8 bases fitting TRBD1. J lost 1 base, V lost 3 bases, and 1 base had no gene match. Germline CDR1 reads SQVTM; CDR2 reads ANQGSEA. The CDR3 extends over 13 amino acids.

In this sample, this clone turned up once. The chain employs TRBV30 and TRBJ2-7; TRBD1 matches 9 bases. Germline-derived CDR1 and CDR2 are GTSNPN and SVGIG (reference sequence). V lost 5 bases to trimming and J lost 3 bases; unmatched junction nucleotides: 5. This CDR3 is built from 13 residues. The CDR3 spells CAWGGTGLYEQYF. The CDR3 region has the DNA TGTGCCTGGGGGGGGACAGGGCTCTACGAGCAGTACTTC.

The rearrangement links TRBV7-9 to TRBJ1-1; D might be TRBD1 (5 bases). This CDR3 is 15 amino acids long. CDR1 and CDR2 (germline): SEHNR, FQNEAQ (reference sequence). V was cut by 0 bases and J by 4 bases, with 12 bases left in between. The CDR3 loop reads CASSLAGGRATEAFF. CDR3 coding DNA: TGTGCCAGCAGCTTAGCCGGTGGCAGGGCCACTGAAGCTTTCTTT.

The chain recombines TRBV7-2 with TRBJ2-2, with TRBD1 matching over 7 bases. CDR3 length: 16 residues. The germline CDR1 and CDR2 sequences are SGHTA and FQGNSA. V lost 0 bases to trimming and J lost 4 bases; unmatched junction nucleotides: 5. The CDR3: CASSLALGTATGELFF. In DNA, the CDR3 is TGTGCCAGCAGCTTAGCGCTAGGGACAGCCACCGGGGAGCTGTTTTTT. Full variable domain (remainder filled in from reference TRBV7-2 and TRBJ2-2): GAGVSQSPSNKVTEKGKDVELRCDPISGHTALYWYRQSLGQGLEFLIYFQGNSAPDKSGLPSDRFSAERTGGSVSTLTIQRTQQEDSAVYLCASSLALGTATGELFFGEGSRLTVL.

By frequency in the sample, this clone is medium-sized. This rearrangement joins TRBV6-4 to TRBJ2-1; TRBD2 might be the D (5 bases). The CDR3 length is 13 residues. Germline assignment: CDR1 MRHNA and CDR2 SNTAGT. V lost 2 bases and J lost 9, with 11 bases in between. CDR3 protein: CASSDRGEGEQFF. CDR3 nucleotide sequence: TGTGCCAGCAGTGACCGGGGTGAGGGTGAGCAGTTCTTC.

The genes are TRBV7-2 and TRBJ2-5, with D perhaps matching TRBD1 (5 bases). Deletions cut 1 base from V and 5 bases from J, with 11 bases between. Germline V gene sequence: CDR1 SGHTA, CDR2 FQGNSA. This CDR3 spans 14 amino acids. The CDR3 spells CASSLGQLLETQYF. In DNA, the CDR3 is TGTGCCAGCAGCTTAGGACAGCTTCTGGAGACCCAGTACTTC.

The chain joins TRBV11-2 to TRBJ1-2, with TRBD1 matching 7 bases. V was pared by 5 bases and J by 7 bases, with 13 bases of the junction left unmatched. Germline V gives CDR1 SGHAT, CDR2 FQNNGV. The CDR3 covers 15 residues. The CDR3 loop reads CASSATAEGAGGYTF. CDR3 DNA: TGTGCCAGCAGCGCAACGGCGGAGGGGGCGGGTGGCTACACCTTC. Full variable domain (outside the CDR3, taken from reference TRBV11-2 and TRBJ1-2): EAGVAQSPRYKIIEKRQSVAFWCNPISGHATLYWYQQILGQGPKLLIQFQNNGVVDDSQLPKDRFSAERLKGVDSTLKIQPAKLEDSAVYLCASSATAEGAGGYTFGSGTRLTVV.

This chain uses TRBV19 with TRBJ2-7; 12 positions agree with TRBD1. The CDR3 is 15 residues long. Germline values: CDR1 LNHDA, CDR2 SQIVND (reference sequence). The V and J ends lost 6 bases and 2 bases, in that order; junction bases with no gene match: 5. CDR3: CASSTGQGAPYEQYF. The CDR3 DNA is TGTGCCAGTAGCACGGGACAGGGGGCCCCCTACGAGCAGTACTTC.

The rearrangement uses TRBV6-5 and TRBJ1-1; no firm D call. Per the germline V gene, CDR1 is MNHEY and CDR2 is SVGAGI. V was shortened by 0 bases and J by 8 bases, with 7 bases between the two germline ends. The CDR3 is 12 residues long. This CDR3 reads CASSYSGGEAFF. In DNA form, the CDR3 reads TGTGCCAGCAGTTACTCGGGAGGGGAAGCTTTCTTT.

V gene TRBV4-1 combines with J gene TRBJ2-2, with D possibly being TRBD2 (6 bases). Deletions cut 4 bases from V and 6 bases from J, with 18 bases between. Germline V lookup: CDR1 MGHRA, CDR2 YSYEKL. This CDR3 spans 16 amino acids. CDR3 in amino acids: CASSPFFGGTAGELFF. The CDR3 region has the DNA TGCGCCAGCAGCCCCTTTTTCGGGGGAACCGCCGGGGAGCTGTTTTTT.